Below, 27 T cell receptor beta chains from the same sample are listed, as sequenced in a study of OX40 agonist ivuxolimab in advanced cancers. Assay used: immunoSEQ multiplex PCR; TCRdb lists only in-frame clones, some missing. Of 72,000 or so clones in the sample, roughly 80% were seen once. The sequences come from CD4+ or CD8+ T cells sorted from blood, collected in a trial of the OX40 agonist ivuxolimab. The source of these receptors is an adult with an advanced solid tumor such as melanoma, head and neck, liver or kidney cancer.

The V and J genes are TRBV7-2 and TRBJ2-7, with 11 bases lining up with TRBD2. V gave up 5 bases and J gave up 3 bases; unmatched junction bases: 3. This CDR3 is 14 amino acids long. The germline CDR1 and CDR2 sequences are SGHTA and FQGNSA. The CDR3 sequence: CASSRLAGSYEQYF. CDR3 in DNA: TGTGCCAGCAGCCGACTAGCGGGAAGCTACGAGCAGTACTTC.

The chain joins TRBV5-6 to TRBJ1-5; D ambiguous. The V gene lost 2 bases and the J gene lost 4 bases, with 16 bases spanning the gap. The CDR3 consists of 16 residues. Germline CDR1 and CDR2: SGHDT and YYEEEE. CDR3 in DNA: TGTGCCAGCAGCTTACTCCGGGCCGTAGAAAATCAGCCCCAGCATTTT. It specifies CASSLLRAVENQPQHF.

The chain is built from TRBV18 and TRBJ2-3; no firm D call. Germline V lookup: CDR1 KGHSH, CDR2 LQKENI. V lost 0 bases to trimming and J lost 0 bases, with 7 bases between them. The CDR3 loop spans 15 amino acids. This chain's CDR3 is CASSPPSRSTDTQYF. The CDR3 DNA is TGTGCCAGCTCACCACCTAGCAGAAGCACAGATACGCAGTATTTT.

This chain joins TRBV30 and TRBJ1-1; D gene uncertain. The germline CDR1 and CDR2 sequences are GTSNPN and SVGIG (reference sequence). V lost 3 bases and J 0 bases, leaving 11 bases between the germline ends. This CDR3 is 14 amino acids long. The CDR3 loop reads CAWRLGSLNTEAFF. In DNA, the CDR3 is TGTGCCTGGAGACTCGGATCCTTGAACACTGAAGCTTTCTTT.

This clone was seen a single time. V gene TRBV6-1 combines with J gene TRBJ1-1; D is uncertain. V shed 6 bases and J shed 6 bases, with 11 bases lying between them. The germline V gene encodes CDR1 MNHNS and CDR2 SASEGT. The CDR3 has 12 residues. CDR3 nucleotide sequence: TGTGCCAGCAGGCGGAGGCTCCCTGAAGCTTTCTTT. Protein: CASRRRLPEAFF.

The V call is TRBV5-1, the J call TRBJ2-7, with D unclear. Between the trimmed V and J ends, which lost 5 bases and 3 bases, there was a span of 6 bases. The CDR3 has 11 amino acids. CDR1 and CDR2 from the germline V gene are SGHRS and YFSETQ. CDR3 DNA sequence: TGCGCCAGCAGATTAGGCTACGAGCAGTACTTC. Its protein product is CASRLGYEQYF.

V usage is TRBV5-1 and J usage is TRBJ1-6; TRBD1 agrees at 9 bases. The CDR3 covers 17 residues. In germline, CDR1 is SGHRS, CDR2 YFSETQ. Unmatched junction bases numbered 5, after V lost 4 bases and J lost 0 bases. The CDR3 sequence is CASSPGTGSSYNSPLHF. Here the CDR3 DNA reads TGCGCCAGCAGCCCCGGGACAGGGAGCTCCTATAATTCACCCCTCCACTTT.

This clone was found once. The chain combines TRBV4-2 with TRBJ2-2, with D unresolved. CDR3 length equals 16 residues. The ends were cut back, 2 bases at V and 0 bases at J, with 10 bases in the middle. Germline V gene data show CDR1 as LGHNA and CDR2 as YNFKEQ. The CDR3 DNA reads TGTGCCAGCAGCCAACTAGGAGACTCGAACACCGGGGAGCTGTTTTTT. Translating gives CASSQLGDSNTGELFF.

The chain has TRBV28 and TRBJ2-7; no clear D gene. Trimming left V 4 bases short and J 2 bases short, with 3 bases between. Germline CDR1 is MDHEN and CDR2 is SYDVKM. This CDR3 has 11 amino acids. The CDR3 spells CASSSPYEQYF. Here the CDR3 DNA reads TGTGCCAGCAGTTCTCCCTACGAGCAGTACTTC.

This sequence joins TRBV6-1 and TRBJ1-1, with D tentatively TRBD1 (6 bases). From germline, CDR1 is MNHNS and CDR2 SASEGT. CDR3 length equals 11 residues. The ends were cut back, 6 bases at V and 14 bases at J, with 16 bases in the middle. For the CDR3, the DNA is TGTGCCAGCAGCTTAGGACAGACTCAATTCTTT. Protein sequence: CASSLGQTQFF.

The gene calls are TRBV5-4 and TRBJ2-3; D gene uncertain. Per germline, CDR1 SGHNT and CDR2 YYREEE (reference sequence). With 6 bases removed from V and 2 bases from J, the gap between germline ends came to 10 bases. This CDR3 contains 13 residues. This chain's CDR3 is CASNEDSTDTQYF. The CDR3 DNA follows: TGTGCCAGCAACGAAGACTCCACAGATACGCAGTATTTT.

V and J are TRBV15 and TRBJ2-7, with D unresolved. V was clipped by 0 bases and J by 0 bases, with 6 bases between them. CDR1 and CDR2 from the germline V gene are LNHNV and YYDKDF (reference sequence). The CDR3 spans 14 residues. CDR3: CATSREGLSYEQYF. The CDR3 DNA is TGTGCCACCAGCAGAGAGGGTCTCTCCTACGAGCAGTACTTC.

In DNA, the CDR3 is TGCGCCAGCAGCCATGCGCTAGCGGGAGGGAGCACAGATACGCAGTATTTT. Amino acids: CASSHALAGGSTDTQYF. The genes are TRBV4-3 and TRBJ2-3; the match to TRBD2 covers 12 bases. CDR1 is LGHNA, CDR2 YSLEER, per germline. The V gene end was trimmed by 3 bases and the J gene end by 0 bases; junction bases not matched to a gene: 4. This CDR3 spans 17 amino acids.

The chain carries TRBV18 and TRBJ1-1, with D possibly TRBD1 on 5 matching bases. Germline values: CDR1 KGHSH, CDR2 LQKENI. V gave up 6 bases and J gave up 0 bases, with 23 bases separating them. The CDR3 sequence is 18 residues long. Here the CDR3 DNA reads TGTGCCAGCTCGTCACAGGATAGCGGGGATACTATGAACACTGAAGCTTTCTTT. Its protein product is CASSSQDSGDTMNTEAFF.

The rearrangement uses TRBV6-1 and TRBJ1-1; the D gene is possibly TRBD1 (5 bases). The CDR3 has 13 amino acids. V lost 6 bases and J lost 3, with 11 bases in between. In germline, CDR1 is MNHNS, CDR2 SASEGT. CDR3 in DNA: TGTGCCAGCAGCCTGGTGGGGGACACTGAAGCTTTCTTT. This gives the protein CASSLVGDTEAFF.

Here the CDR3 DNA reads TGTGCCAGCAGCTTAGATCTAGGTCAGCCCCAGCATTTT. As protein: CASSLDLGQPQHF. The gene calls are TRBV7-8 and TRBJ1-5; D uncertain. This CDR3 contains 13 residues. Per the germline V gene, CDR1 is SGHVS and CDR2 is FQNEAQ. The ends were cut back, 1 base at V and 6 bases at J, with 7 bases in the middle.

The rearrangement joins TRBV2 to TRBJ1-4; 7 bases map to TRBD1. With 5 bases clipped from V and 3 bases from J, the junction kept 18 bases outside the gene matches. The CDR3 contains 19 residues. CDR1 is SNHLY and CDR2 is FYNNEI in the germline V gene. CDR3 loop: CASSPRSQGSFASNEKLFF. CDR3 nucleotides: TGTGCCAGCAGTCCCCGCTCACAGGGGAGCTTCGCCTCTAATGAAAAACTGTTTTTT.

V usage is TRBV9 and J usage is TRBJ1-6; 7 nucleotides line up with TRBD1. This CDR3 has 15 residues. In germline, CDR1 is SGDLS, CDR2 YYNGEE. V lost 2 bases and J lost 7; bases outside the gene matches: 6. CDR3 loop: CASSVRDSLNSPLHF. CDR3 DNA sequence: TGTGCCAGCAGCGTCCGGGACAGCTTGAATTCACCCCTCCACTTT.

This clone occurred many times. The V and J genes are TRBV6-5 and TRBJ1-1; D is ambiguous. Germline V CDR1 and CDR2: MNHEY, SVGAGI. The CDR3 is 11 amino acids. V gave up 8 bases and J gave up 0 bases, with 4 bases separating them. The CDR3 sequence is CASQLNTEAFF. The DNA of the CDR3 is TGTGCCAGCCAGTTGAACACTGAAGCTTTCTTT.

V usage is TRBV2 and J usage is TRBJ1-1; no definite D call. V lost 7 bases and J lost 6, with 21 bases in between. Germline lookup yields CDR1 SNHLY and CDR2 FYNNEI. The CDR3 is 15 residues long. DNA of the CDR3: TGTGCCAGCACCCAAGGTGCCCGGGGAGGAGCTGAAGCTTTCTTT. Protein: CASTQGARGGAEAFF.

The chain links TRBV5-5 to TRBJ1-3, with D perhaps matching TRBD1 (6 bases). The V gene lost 0 bases and the J gene lost 4 bases, with 14 bases spanning the gap. The CDR3 is 16 residues long. CDR1 and CDR2 (germline): SGHKS, YYEKEE (reference sequence). For the CDR3, the DNA is TGTGCCAGCAGCTTGGAGGTCAGGGGTACCGGAAACACCATATATTTT. This codes for CASSLEVRGTGNTIYF. Supplemented by reference TRBV5-5 and TRBJ1-3, the full variable domain reads DAGVTQSPTHLIKTRGQQVTLRCSPISGHKSVSWYQQVLGQGPQFIFQYYEKEERGRGNFPDRFSARQFPNYSSELNVNALLLGDSALYLCASSLEVRGTGNTIYFGEGSWLTVV.

The rearrangement links TRBV5-1 to TRBJ2-3; 16 nucleotides line up with TRBD2. The CDR3 is 17 residues long. Germline V lookup: CDR1 SGHRS, CDR2 YFSETQ. With V trimmed by 1 base and J by 4 bases, 3 bases remained unmatched. The CDR3 coding sequence is TGCGCCAGCAGCTTGACCGGGACTAGCGGGGGGGCAGATACGCAGTATTTT. Residues: CASSLTGTSGGADTQYF.

This chain joins TRBV29-1 and TRBJ2-7; 7 bases are a match to TRBD2. Trimming took 7 bases from V and 2 from J; bases not matched to a gene: 8. The CDR3 totals 13 residues. Per germline, CDR1 SQVTM and CDR2 ANQGSEA. The CDR3 reads CSAAPGGTYEQYF. The CDR3 region has the DNA TGCAGCGCCGCCCCGGGAGGTACCTACGAGCAGTACTTC.

J is TRBJ1-1 and V is TRBV29-1; D remains unclear. This CDR3 region has 13 residues. Germline lookup yields CDR1 SQVTM and CDR2 ANQGSEA. Between the trimmed V and J ends, which lost 7 bases and 1 base, there was a span of 13 bases. CDR3 sequence reads: CSARTDTNTEAFF. Here the CDR3 DNA reads TGCAGCGCTAGGACGGATACGAACACTGAAGCTTTCTTT.

The chain joins TRBV11-2 to TRBJ2-5; 8 bases map to TRBD1. CDR3 size: 16 residues. Germline CDR1 is SGHAT and CDR2 is FQNNGV. The V and J ends lost 1 base and 1 base, in that order; junction bases with no gene match: 5. The CDR3 is CASSLGDRTSQETQYF. The CDR3 DNA reads as TGTGCCAGCAGCTTAGGGGACAGGACCTCCCAAGAGACCCAGTACTTC.

V is TRBV4-2 and J is TRBJ1-2; TRBD1 agrees at 7 bases. The CDR3 length is 14 residues. Germline V gene lookup returns CDR1 LGHNA and CDR2 YNFKEQ. V was pared by 2 bases and J by 4 bases, with 4 bases of the junction left unmatched. As DNA, the CDR3 is TGTGCCAGCAGCCAATACAGGGGAGGCTATGGCTACACCTTC. Residues: CASSQYRGGYGYTF.

This sequence joins TRBV6-1 and TRBJ1-1, with D unresolved. This CDR3 is 14 amino acids long. With 2 bases removed from V and 3 bases from J, the gap between germline ends came to 10 bases. Germline loops: CDR1 MNHNS, CDR2 SASEGT. CDR3 protein: CASSERVEDTEAFF. The CDR3 DNA reads as TGTGCCAGCAGTGAAAGAGTTGAGGACACTGAAGCTTTCTTT.